Below are 5 T cell receptor beta chains sequenced from a single sample in a study of OX40 agonist ivuxolimab in advanced cancers. Data came from immunoSEQ multiplex PCR; TCRdb stores just in-frame clones and leaves some out. The sample lists tens of thousands of clones, about nine tenths seen once, with over 8.5% in the top ten. The source material was CD4+ or CD8+ T cells sorted from blood, sampled in a trial of the OX40 agonist ivuxolimab. These receptors came from an adult with an advanced solid tumor such as melanoma, head and neck, liver or kidney cancer.

The chain carries TRBV10-3 and TRBJ2-1; D possibly uses TRBD1 or TRBD2 (11 bases each). CDR3 length equals 22 residues. CDR1 is ENHRY, CDR2 SYGVKD, per germline. V shed 3 bases and J shed 2 bases, with 32 bases lying between them. CDR3 sequence: CAISDPAGQGVLAGGPYNEQFF. The CDR3 DNA reads TGTGCCATCAGTGACCCCGCGGGACAGGGGGTTTTAGCGGGGGGGCCCTACAATGAGCAGTTCTTC.

J is TRBJ2-3 and V is TRBV9, with D perhaps TRBD2 (6 bases). Looked up from germline, CDR1 is SGDLS and CDR2 is YYNGEE. Trimming cost V 4 bases and J 3 bases, with 18 bases left between them. This CDR3 contains 16 residues. The CDR3 DNA is TGTGCCAGCAGCCAACATGCGGGGATTAATACAGATACGCAGTATTTT. This sequence encodes CASSQHAGINTDTQYF.

The count of this clone is one. The genes are TRBV27 and TRBJ2-7; 7 positions match TRBD2. Germline trimming cut 4 bases from V and 6 bases from J; bases unmatched to any gene: 9. CDR1 is MNHEY, CDR2 SMNVEV, per germline (reference sequence). CDR3 length: 14 residues. This CDR3 reads CASSWGWTSGEQYF. The CDR3 DNA follows: TGTGCCAGCAGTTGGGGTTGGACTAGTGGCGAGCAGTACTTC.

The chain recombines TRBV27 with TRBJ2-3; tentatively, D is TRBD2 (6 bases). The germline gives CDR1 MNHEY, CDR2 SMNVEV (reference sequence). The length of the CDR3 is 14 residues. V lost 3 bases and J lost 4, with 11 bases in between. CDR3 DNA sequence: TGTGCCAGCAGTTTGTTGGGGGACTCAGATACGCAGTATTTT. Protein sequence: CASSLLGDSDTQYF.

V usage is TRBV7-9 and J usage is TRBJ2-2; no definite D call. Germline V gene data show CDR1 as SEHNR and CDR2 as FQNEAQ (reference sequence). The CDR3 runs 13 residues. The V end lost 5 bases, the J end lost 6 bases, and 10 bases lay between the germline ends. CDR3 region: CASSPSFAGELFF. The CDR3 DNA follows: TGTGCCAGCAGCCCGTCGTTTGCCGGGGAGCTGTTTTTT.